The 8 T cell receptor beta chains listed next were all sequenced from one sample in a study of cytomegalovirus exposure and HLA in healthy donors (dated by TCRdb to 2015 to 2018). Library creation used the immunoSEQ multiplex PCR assay. A mixture of 60 forward primers for TCR Vbeta segments and 13 reverse primers for TCR Jbeta segments was used in the multiplex PCR. Imported from immuneACCESS, the table was reduced by TCRdb to in-frame sequences with V and J called. These copies leave out some clones; in studies compared against another copy, an unresolved V gene accounts for under half, and the cause of the remainder is not known. The sample table contains some 200,000 clones; only one count was recorded for approximately 83% of them. The ten largest clones capture roughly 0.098% of the sample. Sequenced: PBMCs. The receptors come from a boy aged 2-15 years in good health and CMV-seronegative.

This clone was seen a handful of times. This chain uses TRBV13 with TRBJ1-1; no reliable D call. CDR3 length: 15 residues. Germline V CDR1 and CDR2: PRHDT, FYEKMQ (reference sequence). Trimming took 4 bases from V and 0 from J, leaving 12 bases between them. As DNA, the CDR3 is TGTGCCAGCAGCTGCACGGGAGACATGAACACTGAAGCTTTCTTT. Its translation is CASSCTGDMNTEAFF. Full variable domain (remainder filled in from reference TRBV13 and TRBJ1-1): AAGVIQSPRHLIKEKRETATLKCYPIPRHDTVYWYQQGPGQDPQFLISFYEKMQSDKGSIPDRFSAQQFSDYHSELNMSSLELGDSALYFCASSCTGDMNTEAFFGQGTRLTVV.

This chain links TRBV7-2 with TRBJ2-7; possibly TRBD1 for D (6 bases). The CDR3 has 15 residues. From germline, CDR1 is SGHTA and CDR2 FQGNSA. The V gene lost 2 bases and the J gene lost 2 bases, with 13 bases spanning the gap. The CDR3: CASSLHGDKTYEQYF. The CDR3 region has the DNA TGTGCCAGCAGCTTACATGGGGACAAGACCTACGAGCAGTACTTC.

The gene calls are TRBV14 and TRBJ2-3, with D perhaps matching TRBD2 (5 bases). Trimming removed 1 base from V and 6 bases from J, with 17 bases in between. Looked up from germline, CDR1 is SGHDN and CDR2 is FVKESK. CDR3 length: 16 residues. Here the CDR3 DNA reads TGTGCCAGCAGCCAAGGACCTACTGGGCGAGGGGATACGCAGTATTTT. As protein: CASSQGPTGRGDTQYF. The full variable domain, rest sourced from reference TRBV14 and TRBJ2-3, is EAGVTQFPSHSVIEKGQTVTLRCDPISGHDNLYWYRRVMGKEIKFLLHFVKESKQDESGMPNNRFLAERTGGTYSTLKVQPAELEDSGVYFCASSQGPTGRGDTQYFGPGTRLTVL.

This chain connects TRBV7-9 to TRBJ2-4; 8 bases fit TRBD1. This CDR3 is built from 16 residues. The germline V gene encodes CDR1 SEHNR and CDR2 FQNEAQ (reference sequence). V dropped 5 bases and J dropped 3; count of bases not matched to a gene: 9. In DNA form, the CDR3 reads TGTGCCAGCAGCCCTGGGACAGGCGGATACAAAAACATTCAGTACTTC. Translated: CASSPGTGGYKNIQYF. Looking up the rest from reference TRBV7-9 and TRBJ2-4 gives the full variable domain: DTGVSQNPRHKITKRGQNVTFRCDPISEHNRLYWYRQTLGQGPEFLTYFQNEAQLEKSRLLSDRFSAERPKGSFSTLEIQRTEQGDSAMYLCASSPGTGGYKNIQYFGAGTRLSVL.

The chain employs TRBV9 and TRBJ2-1; TRBD2 agrees at 7 bases. CDR3 size: 16 residues. Germline assignment: CDR1 SGDLS and CDR2 YYNGEE. With V trimmed by 1 base and J by 0 bases, 4 bases remained unmatched. The CDR3 loop reads CASSVRGESSYNEQFF. The CDR3 DNA is TGTGCCAGCAGCGTACGGGGGGAGAGCTCCTACAATGAGCAGTTCTTC.

V gene TRBV6-5 combines with J gene TRBJ1-4, with D possibly matching TRBD1 (5 bases). CDR3 length: 15 amino acids. Trimming left V 0 bases short and J 10 bases short, with 15 bases between. The germline V gene encodes CDR1 MNHEY and CDR2 SVGAGI. DNA for the CDR3: TGTGCCAGCAGTTACTCGTCTTCCAGGGAGGGAAAACTGTTTTTT. This sequence encodes CASSYSSSREGKLFF.

This chain's CDR3 is CATEGSSGGGPDTQYF. The CDR3 coding sequence is TGTGCCACTGAGGGGTCTAGCGGGGGGGGTCCAGATACGCAGTATTTT. The chain uses TRBV4-2 and TRBJ2-3, with 12 bases matching TRBD2. The J segment lost 4 bases and the V segment lost 10 bases, leaving 12 bases of the junction unmatched. The CDR3 length is 16 residues. Germline lookup yields CDR1 LGHNA and CDR2 YNFKEQ.

As concerns this clone: The identical CDR3 is also encoded by other nucleotide sequences in the sample. V and J are TRBV7-2 and TRBJ2-7; 13 bases line up with TRBD2. The CDR3 loop spans 17 amino acids. Per germline, CDR1 SGHTA and CDR2 FQGNSA. The ends lost 2 bases at V and 0 bases at J; junction bases unmatched: 4. CDR3 sequence (DNA): TGTGCCAGCAGCTTAAGGACTAGCGGGGGAAGCTCCTACGAGCAGTACTTC. Its protein is CASSLRTSGGSSYEQYF.